The clone carrying this TCR beta chain has just a few counts. The CDR3 is 15 amino acids. The germline CDR1 and CDR2 sequences are MNHEY and SMNVEV (reference sequence). V gave up 3 bases and J gave up 3 bases, with 12 bases separating them. Data came from immunoSEQ multiplex PCR; TCRdb stores just in-frame clones and leaves some out. Among 450,000 to 650,000 clones, around 76% were seen once, and the ten largest hold around 12%. These data belong to a study of shared clonotypes between healthy human individuals. The rearrangement links TRBV27 to TRBJ1-5; D might be TRBD1 (6 bases). This clonotype was sampled from a woman aged 40 to 49 in good health. Some clones in this sample may be carry-over from other donors' samples. Sequencing input: PBMCs. CDR3 residues: CASSLRGSVNQPQHF. CDR3 DNA: TGTGCCAGCAGTTTGAGGGGGTCGGTCAATCAGCCCCAGCATTTT.